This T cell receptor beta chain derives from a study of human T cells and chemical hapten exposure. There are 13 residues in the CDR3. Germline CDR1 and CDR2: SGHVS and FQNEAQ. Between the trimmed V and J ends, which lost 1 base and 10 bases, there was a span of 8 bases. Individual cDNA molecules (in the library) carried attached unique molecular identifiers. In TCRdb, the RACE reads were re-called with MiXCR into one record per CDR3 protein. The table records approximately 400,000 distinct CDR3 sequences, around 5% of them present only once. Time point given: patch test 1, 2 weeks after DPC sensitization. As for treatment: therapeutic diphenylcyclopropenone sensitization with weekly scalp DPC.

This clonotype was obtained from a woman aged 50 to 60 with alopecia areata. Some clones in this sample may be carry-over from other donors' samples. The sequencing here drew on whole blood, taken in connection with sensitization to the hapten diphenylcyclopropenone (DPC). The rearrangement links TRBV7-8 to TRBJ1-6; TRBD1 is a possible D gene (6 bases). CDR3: CASSLEDSSPLHF. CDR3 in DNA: TGTGCCAGCAGCTTAGAGGACAGCTCACCCCTCCACTTT. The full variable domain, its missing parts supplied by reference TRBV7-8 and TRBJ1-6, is GAGVSQSPRYKVAKRGQDVALRCDPISGHVSLFWYQQALGQGPEFLTYFQNEAQLDKSGLPSDRFFAERPEGSVSTLKIQRTQQEDSAVYLCASSLEDSSPLHFGNGTRLTVT.